This T cell receptor beta chain is drawn from a study of metastatic and nonmetastatic thyroid tumors (dated by TCRdb to 2020 to 2021). In terms of the full investigation: The researchers compared repertoires between peripheral blood samples and tumor or nodule tissue samples from patients with malignant or benign thyroid disease.

Overall study results and their limits: TCR beta diversity was reported as significantly higher in malignant tumors than in benign nodules, in both blood and tumor samples.

None of the patients had been given any treatment before thyroid surgery. Using T-cell receptor beta sequencing, the researchers looked back retrospectively at clinical samples from patients, gathered between the early 2010s and the late 2010s. This clone was seen repeatedly, ten times or more. What this receptor recognizes is not known. Base qualities are missing; no much larger clone stands one base away. The germline V gene encodes CDR1 SGHTA and CDR2 FQGTGA. V loses 4 bases, J loses 6 bases, and the germline ends lie 11 bases apart. The CDR3 contains 13 residues, cysteine and phenylalanine counted. The kept DNA is CDR3 alone, 39 bases in frame from the first base. To prepare the library, PCR was applied. The listed sequencing device is Illumina HiSeq 4000. The TCR beta-chain CDR3 region of each patient was profiled by high-throughput sequencing. Turning to the authors' computational methods: CDR3 differences across clinicopathological groups were used to build a classifier for discriminating distant-metastatic papillary thyroid cancer patients. The Shannon index was used to measure repertoire diversity, and the Morisita-Horn index was used to measure how similar tumor and blood repertoires were. Starting from the raw public reads, TCRdb applied fastp trimming at Q25, assembled clones with MiXCR and retained in-frame beta chains. The V and J calls were determined by TCRdb, not by the authors. Counted in this sample were about 39,000 clones; approximately 17% of them appeared once. The ten most abundant clones make up roughly 13% of the sample.

This TCR came from a female donor with papillary thyroid cancer or a benign thyroid nodule (not recorded which). Some clones in this sample may be carry-over from other donors' samples. Sample: tumor tissue. The chain is made from TRBV7-3 and TRBJ2-3; a weak D assignment points to TRBD2 (5 bases agree). The CDR3 loop reads CASSSYREDTQYF. At the DNA level, the sequence is TGTGCCAGCAGCTCCTATAGGGAGGATACGCAGTATTTT.